This T cell receptor beta chain was profiled in a study of technical replicates of blood from a handful of donors. Profiled with immunoSEQ multiplex PCR; TCRdb holds only in-frame clones, not every one. The data show over 70,000 clones, approximately 90% seen once. After removal of 6 bases from V and 5 bases from J, the junction contained 14 bases not matched to a gene. In germline, CDR1 is MDHEN, CDR2 SYDVKM. The CDR3 covers 16 residues. Source material: PBMCs. This chain connects TRBV28 to TRBJ2-3, with 7 bases aligning to TRBD1. The sequence was collected from a human donor in good health. Some clones in this sample may be carry-over from other donors' samples. The CDR3 region is CASRPGGSLSGDTQYF. The CDR3 DNA follows: TGTGCCAGCAGGCCAGGGGGTAGTTTGTCAGGAGATACGCAGTATTTT.